This T cell receptor beta chain was recovered during a study of blood T cell repertoires in COVID-19. Study context: Samples came from the United States, Italy and Spain, spanning acute and convalescent COVID-19. Sample material is recorded as cDNA or gDNA derived from T cells, B-cell-depleted T cells, or PBMCs.

V lost 0 bases to trimming and J lost 4 bases, with 12 bases between them. Germline CDR1 ENHRY, CDR2 SYGVKD. The CDR3 is 15 residues long. The protocol was immunoSEQ multiplex PCR, while the TCRdb copy is restricted to in-frame clones and leaves out a portion. The sample has over 90,000 clones, more than 80% seen once. The chain uses TRBV10-3 and TRBJ1-1; D is unresolved. What was sequenced was peripheral blood. The clonotype comes from a human donor in a cohort sampled during active COVID-19. For the CDR3, the DNA is TGTGCCATCAGTGAGTCGGGTAGTCAGGTCACTGAAGCTTTCTTT. Translating it yields CAISESGSQVTEAFF.